These T cell receptor beta chains were read from a single sample in a study of cytomegalovirus exposure and HLA in healthy donors. Generated by immunoSEQ multiplex PCR, the TCRdb table keeps only in-frame clones and is missing some. Here the sample spans under 200,000 clones, approximately 88% being singletons. The sample taken for sequencing was PBMCs. The origin of the receptors is a woman younger than 45 in good health and CMV-seronegative. Each CDR3 is given with its conserved first and last residue. D genes are given only for firm matches. Rows may omit the clone size; those that give it use once, few, many or a size class.

abundance: few
j_gene: TRBJ2-6
d_gene: TRBD1
v_gene: TRBV28
CDR3nt: TGTGCCGTAAACAGAGACAGGGCGCTCTCTGGGGCCAACGTCCTGACTTTC
CDR3aa: CAVNRDRALSGANVLTF

abundance: .
j_gene: TRBJ2-7
d_gene: .
v_gene: TRBV27
CDR3nt: TGTGCCAGCAGTACCTATGCCATCTCAAGCTCCTACGAGCAGTACTTC
CDR3aa: CASSTYAISSSYEQYF

abundance: few
j_gene: TRBJ1-2
d_gene: TRBD1
v_gene: TRBV2
CDR3nt: TGTGCCAGCAGCGGACAGGTTTCTTCCTCGTATGGCTACACCTTC
CDR3aa: CASSGQVSSSYGYTF

abundance: .
j_gene: TRBJ2-2
d_gene: TRBD2
v_gene: TRBV4-2
CDR3nt: TGTGCCAGCAGCCAAGTCGAGGGCGGGAGGGCCGTCACCGGGGAGCTGTTTTTT
CDR3aa: CASSQVEGGRAVTGELFF

abundance: .
j_gene: TRBJ2-2
d_gene: .
v_gene: TRBV7-9
CDR3nt: TGTGCCAGCAGCCGAAGATCCGGGACTTGGAACACCGGGGAGCTGTTTTTT
CDR3aa: CASSRRSGTWNTGELFF

abundance: .
j_gene: TRBJ2-3
d_gene: TRBD1
v_gene: TRBV9
CDR3nt: TGTGCCAGCAGCGGCGGGACAGGGTACACAGATACGCAGTATTTT
CDR3aa: CASSGGTGYTDTQYF

abundance: few
j_gene: TRBJ2-3
d_gene: TRBD1
v_gene: TRBV28
CDR3nt: TGTGCCAGCAGTGGCCGGGACAGGGGTACAGATACGCAGTATTTT
CDR3aa: CASSGRDRGTDTQYF

abundance: few
j_gene: TRBJ2-7
d_gene: TRBD1
v_gene: TRBV4-1
CDR3nt: TGCGCCAGCAGTAATATAGGACAGGGGTTGTACGAGCAGTACTTC
CDR3aa: CASSNIGQGLYEQYF

abundance: .
j_gene: TRBJ1-1
d_gene: .
v_gene: TRBV10-2
CDR3nt: TGCGCCAGCAGTGATCGGGGCAGGGGGAACACTGAAGCTTTCTTT
CDR3aa: CASSDRGRGNTEAFF

abundance: .
j_gene: TRBJ2-1
d_gene: .
v_gene: TRBV19
CDR3nt: TGTGCCAGTCGGAACCGGGAGTACAATGAGCAGTTCTTC
CDR3aa: CASRNREYNEQFF

abundance: .
j_gene: TRBJ2-5
d_gene: TRBD2
v_gene: TRBV9
CDR3nt: TGTGCCAGCAGCGTAGGCGGACTAGCGGGAGTTGACGAGACCCAGTACTTC
CDR3aa: CASSVGGLAGVDETQYF

abundance: .
j_gene: TRBJ1-4
d_gene: TRBD1
v_gene: TRBV7-9
CDR3nt: TGTGCCAGCAGCCCGGGACAGGGGTACGAAAAACTGTTTTTT
CDR3aa: CASSPGQGYEKLFF

abundance: .
j_gene: TRBJ2-1
d_gene: .
v_gene: TRBV27
CDR3nt: TGTGCCAGCAGTTACAGCCAAGACCTATACAATGAGCAGTTCTTC
CDR3aa: CASSYSQDLYNEQFF

abundance: once
j_gene: TRBJ2-3
d_gene: TRBD1
v_gene: TRBV9
CDR3nt: TGTGCCAGCACCCTATTCGGGACAGCTAGCACAGATACGCAGTATTTT
CDR3aa: CASTLFGTASTDTQYF

abundance: .
j_gene: TRBJ1-5
d_gene: .
v_gene: TRBV5-1
CDR3nt: TGCGCCAGCAGCCTCTGGGGGGATCAGCCCCAGCATTTT
CDR3aa: CASSLWGDQPQHF

abundance: .
j_gene: TRBJ2-7
d_gene: TRBD1
v_gene: TRBV7-9
CDR3nt: TGTGCCAGCAGCGCCGAGGGACAGGGGGCCTACGAGCAGTACTTC
CDR3aa: CASSAEGQGAYEQYF

abundance: few
j_gene: TRBJ2-7
d_gene: TRBD1
v_gene: TRBV10-3
CDR3nt: TGTGCCATCAGTTCAGATTTAGGGGGCGCGAGATGGGAGCAGTACTTC
CDR3aa: CAISSDLGGARWEQYF

abundance: .
j_gene: TRBJ2-7
d_gene: TRBD1
v_gene: TRBV6-5
CDR3nt: TGTGCCAGCAGTCGGACAGGGGGCGGACTTAAGCAGTACTTC
CDR3aa: CASSRTGGGLKQYF

abundance: .
j_gene: TRBJ2-1
d_gene: .
v_gene: TRBV6-5
CDR3nt: TGTGCCAGCAGTCGCGGCGGGGGACAGGCTTCTGAGCAGTTCTTC
CDR3aa: CASSRGGGQASEQFF

abundance: once
j_gene: TRBJ1-1
d_gene: .
v_gene: TRBV2
CDR3nt: TGTGCCAGCAGTGCCCGGGACACTGAAGCTTTCTTT
CDR3aa: CASSARDTEAFF

abundance: .
j_gene: TRBJ2-7
d_gene: TRBD1
v_gene: TRBV28
CDR3nt: TGTGCCAGCAGCTCCGGGACAGAGTCCTACGAGCAGTACTTC
CDR3aa: CASSSGTESYEQYF

abundance: .
j_gene: TRBJ2-1
d_gene: .
v_gene: TRBV27
CDR3nt: TGTGCCAGCAGTTTAGGGACAAACCCTTCTTACAATGAGCAGTTCTTC
CDR3aa: CASSLGTNPSYNEQFF

abundance: .
j_gene: TRBJ2-2
d_gene: TRBD1
v_gene: TRBV11-2
CDR3nt: TGTGCCAGCAGCCCGGGACAGGGGCCGAACACCGGGGAGCTGTTTTTT
CDR3aa: CASSPGQGPNTGELFF

abundance: .
j_gene: TRBJ1-2
d_gene: TRBD1
v_gene: TRBV9
CDR3nt: TGTGCCAGCAGCGTAAGGGACAGGGATGGCTACACCTTC
CDR3aa: CASSVRDRDGYTF

abundance: .
j_gene: TRBJ2-1
d_gene: .
v_gene: TRBV6-1
CDR3nt: TGTGCCAGTCATCCACCCGTAGCGACCTACAATGAGCAGTTCTTC
CDR3aa: CASHPPVATYNEQFF

abundance: .
j_gene: TRBJ2-1
d_gene: TRBD2
v_gene: TRBV7-3
CDR3nt: TGTGCCAGCAGCTTAACGGGACTAGCGTCCAATGAGCAGTTCTTC
CDR3aa: CASSLTGLASNEQFF

abundance: .
j_gene: TRBJ1-5
d_gene: .
v_gene: TRBV5-1
CDR3nt: TGCGCCAGCAGCTTGGGTCCCGGGGGGCTTAATCAGCCCCAGCATTTT
CDR3aa: CASSLGPGGLNQPQHF

abundance: few
j_gene: TRBJ1-5
d_gene: .
v_gene: TRBV19
CDR3nt: TGTGCCAGTAGTATAGCTAATATTAATCAGCCCCAGCATTTT
CDR3aa: CASSIANINQPQHF

abundance: .
j_gene: TRBJ1-5
d_gene: .
v_gene: TRBV7-2
CDR3nt: TGTGCCAGCAGCCTCTTCAATCAGCCCCAGCATTTT
CDR3aa: CASSLFNQPQHF

abundance: .
j_gene: TRBJ2-1
d_gene: .
v_gene: TRBV11-3
CDR3nt: TGTGCCAGCAGCTTAGGGGGAGGACTGAGCTCCTACAATGAGCAGTTCTTC
CDR3aa: CASSLGGGLSSYNEQFF

abundance: few
j_gene: TRBJ1-1
d_gene: .
v_gene: TRBV5-1
CDR3nt: .
CDR3aa: CASSFAAGTPTAPFF

abundance: .
j_gene: TRBJ1-2
d_gene: TRBD1
v_gene: TRBV19
CDR3nt: TGTGCCAGTAGTCAGGGGGCAGGGCCGGACGGCTACACCTTC
CDR3aa: CASSQGAGPDGYTF

abundance: .
j_gene: TRBJ1-1
d_gene: .
v_gene: TRBV5-1
CDR3nt: TGCGCCAGCAGCTTGGATCAGGGACTGATGAACACTGAAGCTTTCTTT
CDR3aa: CASSLDQGLMNTEAFF

abundance: .
j_gene: TRBJ2-4
d_gene: .
v_gene: TRBV28
CDR3nt: TGTGCCAGCAGTTCCTCCGGAGGGGACAAAAACATTCAGTACTTC
CDR3aa: CASSSSGGDKNIQYF

abundance: .
j_gene: TRBJ2-1
d_gene: TRBD2
v_gene: TRBV4-2
CDR3nt: TGTGCCAGCAGCCTTCCCTATGCGGGAGACCCCTACAATGAGCAGTTCTTC
CDR3aa: CASSLPYAGDPYNEQFF

abundance: .
j_gene: TRBJ1-1
d_gene: TRBD1
v_gene: TRBV2
CDR3nt: TGTGCCAGCAGCCGAGACAGGGGGGTGAACACTGAAGCTTTCTTT
CDR3aa: CASSRDRGVNTEAFF

abundance: .
j_gene: TRBJ2-3
d_gene: .
v_gene: TRBV5-8
CDR3nt: TGTGCCAGCAGCCACCGGGACACCTTCGTCACAGATACGCAGTATTTT
CDR3aa: CASSHRDTFVTDTQYF

abundance: few
j_gene: TRBJ2-1
d_gene: .
v_gene: TRBV2
CDR3nt: TGTGCCAGCGGCGCCCCGGGACTCCAGGCAAAAAATGAGCAGTTCTTC
CDR3aa: CASGAPGLQAKNEQFF

abundance: .
j_gene: TRBJ1-2
d_gene: TRBD1
v_gene: TRBV9
CDR3nt: TGTGCCAGCAGCGTGACGGAACAGGGGGCTGGGGGCTACACCTTC
CDR3aa: CASSVTEQGAGGYTF

abundance: .
j_gene: TRBJ2-3
d_gene: .
v_gene: TRBV11-2
CDR3nt: TGTGCCAGCAGCTTAGACGGAGATACGCAGTATTTT
CDR3aa: CASSLDGDTQYF

abundance: .
j_gene: TRBJ2-7
d_gene: .
v_gene: TRBV4-3
CDR3nt: TGCGCCAGCAGCCTGCAAGCGGACGGTCAAGGGTACGAGCAGTACTTC
CDR3aa: CASSLQADGQGYEQYF

abundance: .
j_gene: TRBJ1-5
d_gene: .
v_gene: TRBV27
CDR3nt: TGTGCCAGCAGCAGGGAGGGGAATCAGCCCCAGCATTTT
CDR3aa: CASSREGNQPQHF

abundance: .
j_gene: TRBJ1-5
d_gene: TRBD1
v_gene: TRBV28
CDR3nt: TGTGCCAGCAGTTTATGGAGAGGGGGCGGCAATCAGCCCCAGCATTTT
CDR3aa: CASSLWRGGGNQPQHF

abundance: .
j_gene: TRBJ2-3
d_gene: .
v_gene: TRBV6-4
CDR3nt: TGTGCCAGCAGTGACAGGGTGCGCGGGATGGATACGCAGTATTTT
CDR3aa: CASSDRVRGMDTQYF

abundance: .
j_gene: TRBJ2-7
d_gene: TRBD1
v_gene: TRBV27
CDR3nt: TGTGCCAGCAGTTTATGGGGGACAGGGGAAGGGGACGAGCAGTACTTC
CDR3aa: CASSLWGTGEGDEQYF

abundance: .
j_gene: TRBJ2-2
d_gene: .
v_gene: TRBV19
CDR3nt: TGTGCCAGTAGTCGAGCCCGGACGGGGGACTTCAAGGGGGAGCTGTTTTTT
CDR3aa: CASSRARTGDFKGELFF

abundance: .
j_gene: TRBJ2-5
d_gene: TRBD2
v_gene: TRBV11-3
CDR3nt: TGTGCCAGCAGTTCCCGACTAGCGGGAGAAGAGACCCAGTACTTC
CDR3aa: CASSSRLAGEETQYF

abundance: .
j_gene: TRBJ1-6
d_gene: .
v_gene: TRBV6-1
CDR3nt: TGTGCCAGCAGTGAAGACAGAAATTCCCCCCTCCACTTT
CDR3aa: CASSEDRNSPLHF

abundance: .
j_gene: TRBJ2-3
d_gene: .
v_gene: TRBV20-1
CDR3nt: TGCAGTGCTAGTAGAGAGGATACGCAGTATTTT
CDR3aa: CSASREDTQYF

abundance: .
j_gene: TRBJ2-1
d_gene: .
v_gene: TRBV6-6
CDR3nt: TGTGCCAGCAGTTACAGACGAGGGTCCTACAATGAGCAGTTCTTC
CDR3aa: CASSYRRGSYNEQFF

abundance: .
j_gene: TRBJ2-7
d_gene: TRBD1
v_gene: TRBV11-3
CDR3nt: TGTGCCAGCAGCGCACACGACAGGGTAGAGTACTTC
CDR3aa: CASSAHDRVEYF

abundance: .
j_gene: TRBJ1-2
d_gene: TRBD1
v_gene: TRBV5-6
CDR3nt: TGTGCCAGCAGCCTGGGACAGGGCAACACCTTC
CDR3aa: CASSLGQGNTF

abundance: .
j_gene: TRBJ2-3
d_gene: .
v_gene: TRBV11-2
CDR3nt: TGTGCCAGCAGCGCGACAGATACGCAGTATTTT
CDR3aa: CASSATDTQYF

abundance: .
j_gene: TRBJ2-2
d_gene: .
v_gene: TRBV5-6
CDR3nt: TGTGCCAGCAGCCCGCCCATGAGGCCCGGGGAGCTGTTTTTT
CDR3aa: CASSPPMRPGELFF

abundance: .
j_gene: TRBJ1-2
d_gene: .
v_gene: TRBV9
CDR3nt: TGTGCCAGCAGCGCTGCGATATCGACTGTCAACTATGGCTACACCTTC
CDR3aa: CASSAAISTVNYGYTF